One sample yielded the 22 T cell receptor beta chains listed below, sequenced in a study of T cells in narcolepsy. Data came from immunoSEQ multiplex PCR; TCRdb stores just in-frame clones and leaves some out. The sample yields 15,000 to 20,000 clones, about nine tenths seen once. The sample comprised memory (CD45RA-) CD4+ T cells from blood. These receptor sequences come from a human donor in good health.

In this sample, this clone turned up a few times. The rearrangement joins TRBV19 to TRBJ2-4; perhaps TRBD2 as D (6 bases). This CDR3 is 14 amino acids long. With 0 bases removed from V and 9 bases from J, the gap between germline ends came to 12 bases. In germline, CDR1 is LNHDA, CDR2 SQIVND (reference sequence). DNA of the CDR3: TGTGCCAGTAGTATAGATCGGAACGGGGGCATTCAGTACTTC. This codes for CASSIDRNGGIQYF.

The chain carries TRBV5-1 and TRBJ1-1; maybe TRBD1 (6 bases). Trimming stripped 4 bases from V and 8 bases from J, with 15 bases between. The V gene's germline CDR1 is SGHRS and CDR2 YFSETQ. The CDR3 sequence is 13 residues long. CDR3 sequence (DNA): TGCGCCAGCAGCCTAATATTGACAGGAGAAGCTTTCTTT. Translating gives CASSLILTGEAFF.

Only a few counts were recorded for this clone. The rearrangement links TRBV4-3 to TRBJ2-3, with 11 bases that match TRBD2. This CDR3 comprises 15 residues. Unmatched junction bases numbered 2, after V lost 4 bases and J lost 2 bases. Germline CDR1 and CDR2: LGHNA and YSLEER. This CDR3 reads CASSLAGGPTDTQYF. The CDR3 bases are TGCGCCAGCAGCCTAGCGGGAGGGCCCACAGATACGCAGTATTTT.

The chain couples TRBV6-5 to TRBJ1-2, with 7 bases identical to TRBD1. CDR1 is MNHEY, CDR2 SVGAGI, per germline. The CDR3 consists of 16 residues. V trimming: 2 bases; J trimming: 3 bases; junction bases outside the gene matches: 9. Here the CDR3 reads CASSYHGQVRDYGYTF. In nucleotides, the CDR3 is TGTGCCAGCAGTTACCACGGACAGGTGCGGGACTATGGCTACACCTTC.

This clone was picked up one time. The chain has TRBV6-6 and TRBJ2-7, with 7 bases lining up with TRBD2. CDR1 and CDR2 from the germline V gene are MNHNY and SVGAGI (reference sequence). CDR3 size: 14 residues. With 2 bases clipped from V and 6 bases from J, the junction kept 7 bases outside the gene matches. The CDR3: CASSYGEGTGEQYF. The CDR3 bases are TGTGCCAGCAGTTACGGGGAGGGTACAGGCGAGCAGTACTTC.

Concerning this clone: Germline and junction disagree at one end, which may indicate a read error. The chain links TRBV9 to TRBJ2-6; TRBD2 agrees at 8 bases. CDR3 length equals 20 residues. Germline V CDR1 and CDR2: SGDLS, YYNGEE. The CDR3 DNA follows: TGTGCCCGCAGCGTAGACGGGGGGGGCCGGTCCCGCTCTGGGGCCAACGTCCTGACTTTC. Translating it yields CARSVDGGGRSRSGANVLTF.

In this sample, this clone turned up once. V gene TRBV7-2 combines with J gene TRBJ2-3, with TRBD1 identical over 7 bases. The germline V gene has CDR1 SGHTA and CDR2 FQGNSA. This CDR3 is built from 15 residues. V lost 3 bases to trimming and J lost 0 bases; unmatched junction nucleotides: 3. The CDR3 reads CASSLTGTSTDTQYF. The CDR3 DNA follows: TGTGCCAGCAGCTTGACAGGGACGAGCACAGATACGCAGTATTTT.

A few counts support this clone. The chain links TRBV10-3 to TRBJ2-7; D ambiguous. The V gene lost 1 base and the J gene lost 5 bases, with 3 bases spanning the gap. This CDR3 region has 11 residues. Germline-derived CDR1 and CDR2 are ENHRY and SYGVKD. The CDR3 DNA reads TGTGCCATCAGTGAGTACAACGAGCAGTACTTC. Amino acid sequence: CAISEYNEQYF.

The J gene is TRBJ2-5, the V gene TRBV6-6, with D maybe TRBD2 (7 bases). Germline CDR1 MNHNY, CDR2 SVGAGI (reference sequence). V was clipped by 10 bases and J by 5 bases, with 17 bases between them. The CDR3 sequence is 13 residues long. CDR3 protein: CATNGGGSETQYF. The DNA of the CDR3 is TGTGCCACGAATGGGGGGGGCAGCGAGACCCAGTACTTC.

The V call is TRBV11-2, the J call TRBJ2-5; a weak D match, TRBD2 (6 bases). Trimming cost V 2 bases and J 3 bases, with 13 bases left between them. The CDR3 extends over 15 amino acids. CDR1 is SGHAT and CDR2 is FQNNGV in the germline V gene. The CDR3 DNA sequence: TGTGCCAGCAGCTTACGAGGGGACTCTAAAGAGACCCAGTACTTC. Encoded protein: CASSLRGDSKETQYF.

The chain couples TRBV19 to TRBJ2-7; the D gene is possibly TRBD1 (7 bases). This CDR3 is 15 amino acids long. Germline V lookup: CDR1 LNHDA, CDR2 SQIVND (reference sequence). V was cut by 3 bases and J by 5 bases, with 17 bases left in between. CDR3 residues: CASSMVAGGFDEQYF. DNA of the CDR3: TGTGCCAGTAGTATGGTGGCAGGGGGGTTCGACGAGCAGTACTTC. Complete variable domain (other parts from reference TRBV19 and TRBJ2-7): DGGITQSPKYLFRKEGQNVTLSCEQNLNHDAMYWYRQDPGQGLRLIYYSQIVNDFQKGDIAEGYSVSREKKESFPLTVTSAQKNPTAFYLCASSMVAGGFDEQYFGPGTRLTVT.

This chain joins TRBV10-3 and TRBJ1-2; D may be TRBD1 (6 bases). Germline V gene lookup returns CDR1 ENHRY and CDR2 SYGVKD. The CDR3 has 14 residues. V was pared by 0 bases and J by 8 bases, with 13 bases between. The CDR3 sequence is CAISESAPGGGYTF. The CDR3 DNA follows: TGTGCCATCAGTGAGTCGGCCCCCGGGGGCGGCTACACCTTC.

The rearrangement uses TRBV9 and TRBJ1-1, with unresolved D. This CDR3 is 15 amino acids long. Germline CDR1 SGDLS, CDR2 YYNGEE. Trimming shortened V by 4 bases and J by 1 base, and 14 bases separated the two germline ends. CDR3 bases: TGTGCCAGCAGCCCCACGCCCTGGGGGAACACTGAAGCTTTCTTT. Translating it yields CASSPTPWGNTEAFF.

This chain joins TRBV6-5 and TRBJ1-2, with no clear D. The ends were cut back, 8 bases at V and 8 bases at J, with 21 bases in the middle. This CDR3 has 14 amino acids. The germline V gene has CDR1 MNHEY and CDR2 SVGAGI. As DNA, the CDR3 is TGTGCCAGCGGCTCGAGTCGTCTCTCAAGCGGCTACACCTTC. This gives the protein CASGSSRLSSGYTF.

The rearrangement uses TRBV5-1 and TRBJ1-1, with D unclear. The CDR3 spans 16 residues. The germline gives CDR1 SGHRS, CDR2 YFSETQ. The V end lost 4 bases, the J end lost 4 bases, and 20 bases lay between the germline ends. CDR3 nucleotides: TGCGCCAGCAGCCCGGGATTAGGGCCTCGGGGCACTGAAGCTTTCTTT. Encoded protein: CASSPGLGPRGTEAFF.

The genes are TRBV18 and TRBJ2-7; D may be TRBD2 (6 bases). The CDR3 has 16 amino acids. Per germline, CDR1 KGHSH and CDR2 LQKENI. V was shortened by 3 bases and J by 2 bases, with 17 bases between the two germline ends. DNA for the CDR3: TGTGCCAGCTCACCGGGGATTGGGGGGATTACCTACGAGCAGTACTTC. Encoded protein: CASSPGIGGITYEQYF.

This CDR3 is CASRNLLSGNTIYF. For the CDR3, the DNA is TGTGCCAGCAGGAATTTACTCAGTGGAAACACCATATATTTT. The chain uses TRBV6-6 and TRBJ1-3; the D is unclear. The V gene's germline CDR1 is MNHNY and CDR2 SVGAGI (reference sequence). Trimming took 6 bases from V and 3 from J, leaving 12 bases between them. The CDR3 totals 14 residues.

The chain uses TRBV5-5 and TRBJ2-1; TRBD1 might be the D (5 bases). Trimming took off 2 bases at V and 0 bases at J, with 9 bases between the two ends. CDR1 and CDR2 from the germline V gene are SGHKS and YYEKEE (reference sequence). The CDR3 spans 15 residues. The CDR3 coding sequence is TGTGCCAGCAGCTTCTCAGGGTACTCCTACAATGAGCAGTTCTTC. Residues: CASSFSGYSYNEQFF.

With regard to this clone: The same CDR3 is also encoded by other DNA sequences in this sample. The chain couples TRBV5-1 to TRBJ1-1, with TRBD1 matching over 7 bases. Germline lookup yields CDR1 SGHRS and CDR2 YFSETQ. V trimming: 0 bases; J trimming: 1 base; junction bases outside the gene matches: 0. The CDR3 consists of 14 residues. The CDR3 protein is CASSLAGGNTEAFF. Here the CDR3 DNA reads TGCGCCAGCAGCTTGGCAGGGGGGAACACTGAAGCTTTCTTT.

CDR3 sequence: CASSLRVLNTEAFF. CDR3 nucleotide sequence: TGTGCCAGCAGCCTGCGGGTCCTGAACACTGAAGCTTTCTTT. The J gene is TRBJ1-1, the V gene TRBV7-9; D gene unclear. This CDR3 region has 14 residues. The ends were cut back, 5 bases at V and 0 bases at J, with 10 bases in the middle. Germline CDR1 and CDR2: SEHNR and FQNEAQ (reference sequence).

The chain uses TRBV7-9 and TRBJ2-5, with D possibly called TRBD1 or TRBD2 (5 bases each). CDR1 is SEHNR and CDR2 is FQNEAQ in the germline V gene (reference sequence). This CDR3 contains 14 residues. V was clipped by 5 bases and J by 4 bases, with 14 bases between them. The CDR3 is CASSPSAGTETQYF. CDR3 sequence (DNA): TGTGCCAGCAGCCCATCGGCAGGGACAGAGACCCAGTACTTC.

This rearrangement joins TRBV6-5 to TRBJ1-2; a weak D match, TRBD1 (5 bases). The germline gives CDR1 MNHEY, CDR2 SVGAGI. The CDR3 loop spans 15 amino acids. Trimming took off 6 bases at V and 4 bases at J, with 18 bases between the two ends. The DNA for the CDR3 is TGTGCCAGCAGCCCCACCCACGGGGGGGTCTATGGCTACACCTTC. Translated, it gives CASSPTHGGVYGYTF.